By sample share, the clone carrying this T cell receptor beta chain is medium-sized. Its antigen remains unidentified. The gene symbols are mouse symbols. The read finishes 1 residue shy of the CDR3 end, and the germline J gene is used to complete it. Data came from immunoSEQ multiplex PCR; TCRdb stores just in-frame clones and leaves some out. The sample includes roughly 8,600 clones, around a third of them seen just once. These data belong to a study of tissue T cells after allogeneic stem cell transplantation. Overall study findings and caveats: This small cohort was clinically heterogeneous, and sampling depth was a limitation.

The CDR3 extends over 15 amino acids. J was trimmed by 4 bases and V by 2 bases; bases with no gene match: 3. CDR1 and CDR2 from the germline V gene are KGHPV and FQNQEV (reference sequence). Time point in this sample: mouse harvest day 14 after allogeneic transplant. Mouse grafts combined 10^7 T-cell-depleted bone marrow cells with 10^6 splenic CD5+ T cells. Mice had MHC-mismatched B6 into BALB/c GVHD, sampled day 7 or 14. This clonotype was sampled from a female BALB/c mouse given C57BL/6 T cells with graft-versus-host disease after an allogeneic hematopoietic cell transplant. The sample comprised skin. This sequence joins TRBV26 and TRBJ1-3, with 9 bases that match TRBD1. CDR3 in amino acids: CASSLRQGEGNTLYF. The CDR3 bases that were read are TGTGCCAGCAGTCTGAGACAGGGGGAAGGAAATACGCTCTAT.